The 15 T cell receptor beta chains below were found in one sample sequenced in a study of Graves' ophthalmopathy and Graves' hyperthyroidism (dated 2018 in TCRdb). The reads were generated on an Illumina HiSeq 2000. For repertoire sequencing, the TCR beta CDR3 regions were amplified from RNA transcripts. The first round was an RT-PCR using HTBI primers with the Qiagen OneStep RT-PCR kit, and this first round was followed by a second-round multiplex PCR, then size selection and purification. TCRdb itself trimmed the public reads at Q25 with fastp, ran MiXCR and retained productive beta chains. CDR3 protein sequences are deduplicated, and each keeps its most common genes and DNA. The sample table contains 650,000 to 800,000 distinct CDR3 sequences; only one count was recorded for about 40% of them. The ten largest clones represent under 3.5% of the sample. Sequencing was performed on peripheral blood. All receptors come from an adult man with Graves' ophthalmopathy.

A remark on this clonotype: With a much larger clone just one base away, this may be a read error. The chain couples TRBV25-1 to TRBJ1-3; no clear D gene. Germline-derived CDR1 and CDR2 are MGHDK and SYGVNS. This CDR3 contains 15 residues. CDR3 sequence: CANSYSVASGNTIYF. In DNA form, the CDR3 reads TGTGCCAACAGTTACTCAGTGGCGTCTGGAAACACCATATATTTT.

The chain uses TRBV29-1 and TRBJ1-4, with D possibly TRBD1 on 6 matching bases. CDR1 is SQVTM, CDR2 ANQGSEA, per germline. CDR3 size: 15 residues. Trimming removed 8 bases at V and 0 bases at J, with 16 bases between. The CDR3: CSSEQGDATNEKLFF. The CDR3, as DNA: TGCAGCAGCGAACAGGGTGATGCAACTAATGAAAAACTGTTTTTT.

The rearrangement links TRBV5-4 to TRBJ2-5, with D unresolved. V lost 1 base and J lost 0, with 19 bases in between. The germline CDR1 and CDR2 sequences are SGHNT and YYREEE (reference sequence). This CDR3 has 18 residues. CDR3 sequence (DNA): TGTGCCAGCAGCTTGAGTGTGACCAGTCGTGGGTACCAAGAGACCCAGTACTTC. This encodes CASSLSVTSRGYQETQYF.

On this clonotype itself: The conserved final phenylalanine or tryptophan is absent from the CDR3, which likely points to a read error. No DNA is shown, since the ends of the CDR3 on it are uncertain; the CDR3 is the one TCRdb lists. This chain connects TRBV6-4 to TRBJ2-6. Inclusive of both ends, the CDR3 amounts to 8 amino acids. Germline CDR1 MRHNA, CDR2 SNTAGT. CDR3: CASSLTLA.

This clonotype was seen many times. The chain combines TRBV7-8 with TRBJ2-7, with a weak D call TRBD2 (6 bases). The CDR3 totals 13 residues. CDR1 and CDR2 from the germline V gene are SGHVS and FQNEAQ. V gave up 6 bases and J gave up 6 bases, with 15 bases separating them. CDR3 nucleotides: TGTGCCAGCAGTTCGGGGGAATTCAGCGAGCAGTACTTC. Protein sequence: CASSSGEFSEQYF.

This clonotype was observed a single time. The chain uses TRBV7-2 and TRBJ1-2; the D gene is possibly TRBD1 (5 bases). V lost 10 bases and J 2 bases, leaving 14 bases between the germline ends. Germline V gene lookup returns CDR1 SGHTA and CDR2 FQGNSA. The CDR3 has 13 amino acids. CDR3 sequence reads: CAIYRGTNYGYTF. The CDR3 DNA follows: TGTGCCATCTATAGAGGGACGAACTATGGCTACACCTTC.

This clonotype has just one count. The V gene is TRBV12-3 or TRBV12-4, the J gene TRBJ2-5; 9 bases are a match to TRBD1. The assigned J gene may be wrong: the sequence end matches TRBJ2-1 better. CDR3 length: 13 amino acids. CDR3 in DNA: TGTGCTAGTGGTTCCGGACAGGGGTACGAGCAGTTCTTC. Translating it yields CASGSGQGYEQFF.

The gene calls are TRBV10-2 and TRBJ1-2, with TRBD1 matching 11 bases. The germline CDR1 and CDR2 sequences are WSHSY and SAAADI. The V segment lost 3 bases and the J segment 6 bases; nucleotides outside the gene matches: 3. This CDR3 comprises 14 residues. The CDR3 region is CASSDRTGGDGYTF. As DNA, the CDR3 is TGCGCCAGCAGTGACCGGACAGGGGGCGATGGCTACACCTTC.

V gene TRBV29-1 combines with J gene TRBJ2-7; D not certain. Germline V CDR1 and CDR2: SQVTM, ANQGSEA. Trimming removed 7 bases from V and 4 bases from J, with 11 bases in between. The CDR3 is 11 residues long. The CDR3 region is CSARIKYEQYF. CDR3 nucleotides: TGCAGCGCGCGGATCAAATACGAGCAGTACTTC.

V is TRBV19 and J is TRBJ2-7; the D gene could be TRBD1 or TRBD2 (5 bases each). V shed 4 bases and J shed 7 bases, with 11 bases lying between them. This CDR3 comprises 12 residues. CDR1 and CDR2 (germline): LNHDA, SQIVND (reference sequence). The CDR3: CASSKDTGEQYF. CDR3 DNA sequence: TGTGCCAGTAGTAAGGACACGGGGGAGCAGTACTTC.

This clonotype was seen ten or more times. This chain joins TRBV4-3 and TRBJ1-4; D gene ambiguous. V was trimmed by 3 bases and J by 3 bases, leaving 8 bases between them. Germline CDR1 reads LGHNA; CDR2 reads YSLEER. This CDR3 has 14 amino acids. The CDR3 nucleotides are TGCGCCAGCAGCCAGGACTTGGCTAATGAAAAACTGTTTTTT. It yields the protein CASSQDLANEKLFF.

CDR3 loop: CASSPQGTVNRETQYF. The DNA of the CDR3 is TGTGCCAGCTCACCACAGGGAACCGTAAACAGAGAGACCCAGTACTTC. The chain recombines TRBV18 with TRBJ2-5; no firm D call. CDR1 is KGHSH, CDR2 LQKENI, per germline. The CDR3 totals 16 residues. V lost 1 base to trimming and J lost 4 bases, with 16 bases between them.

This chain joins TRBV11-2 and TRBJ2-2; D may be TRBD2 (6 bases). CDR3 length: 15 residues. V dropped 9 bases and J dropped 0 bases, with 14 bases sitting between them. Germline CDR1 reads SGHAT; CDR2 reads FQNNGV. For the CDR3, the DNA is TGTGCCAGTAGACCTAGCGCCGCGAACACCGGGGAGCTGTTTTTT. Its protein is CASRPSAANTGELFF.

This clonotype was picked up many times. The rearrangement joins TRBV20-1 to TRBJ1-3, with D unclear. V lost 5 bases and J lost 0, with 11 bases in between. CDR3 size: 14 residues. Germline assignment: CDR1 DFQATT and CDR2 SNEGSKA (reference sequence). The CDR3 bases are TGCAGTGCTGGACGGATCAACTCTGGAAACACCATATATTTT. This encodes CSAGRINSGNTIYF.

The chain has TRBV4-1 and TRBJ1-6, with 8 nucleotides matching TRBD1. Germline CDR1 and CDR2: MGHRA and YSYEKL. J gave up 7 bases and V 5 bases, and 10 bases lay outside the gene matches. The CDR3 is made up of 16 amino acids. The CDR3 DNA sequence: TGCGCCAGCAGCTTAACTGGGACAGGTCAAAATTCACCCCTCCACTTT. It is translated as CASSLTGTGQNSPLHF.